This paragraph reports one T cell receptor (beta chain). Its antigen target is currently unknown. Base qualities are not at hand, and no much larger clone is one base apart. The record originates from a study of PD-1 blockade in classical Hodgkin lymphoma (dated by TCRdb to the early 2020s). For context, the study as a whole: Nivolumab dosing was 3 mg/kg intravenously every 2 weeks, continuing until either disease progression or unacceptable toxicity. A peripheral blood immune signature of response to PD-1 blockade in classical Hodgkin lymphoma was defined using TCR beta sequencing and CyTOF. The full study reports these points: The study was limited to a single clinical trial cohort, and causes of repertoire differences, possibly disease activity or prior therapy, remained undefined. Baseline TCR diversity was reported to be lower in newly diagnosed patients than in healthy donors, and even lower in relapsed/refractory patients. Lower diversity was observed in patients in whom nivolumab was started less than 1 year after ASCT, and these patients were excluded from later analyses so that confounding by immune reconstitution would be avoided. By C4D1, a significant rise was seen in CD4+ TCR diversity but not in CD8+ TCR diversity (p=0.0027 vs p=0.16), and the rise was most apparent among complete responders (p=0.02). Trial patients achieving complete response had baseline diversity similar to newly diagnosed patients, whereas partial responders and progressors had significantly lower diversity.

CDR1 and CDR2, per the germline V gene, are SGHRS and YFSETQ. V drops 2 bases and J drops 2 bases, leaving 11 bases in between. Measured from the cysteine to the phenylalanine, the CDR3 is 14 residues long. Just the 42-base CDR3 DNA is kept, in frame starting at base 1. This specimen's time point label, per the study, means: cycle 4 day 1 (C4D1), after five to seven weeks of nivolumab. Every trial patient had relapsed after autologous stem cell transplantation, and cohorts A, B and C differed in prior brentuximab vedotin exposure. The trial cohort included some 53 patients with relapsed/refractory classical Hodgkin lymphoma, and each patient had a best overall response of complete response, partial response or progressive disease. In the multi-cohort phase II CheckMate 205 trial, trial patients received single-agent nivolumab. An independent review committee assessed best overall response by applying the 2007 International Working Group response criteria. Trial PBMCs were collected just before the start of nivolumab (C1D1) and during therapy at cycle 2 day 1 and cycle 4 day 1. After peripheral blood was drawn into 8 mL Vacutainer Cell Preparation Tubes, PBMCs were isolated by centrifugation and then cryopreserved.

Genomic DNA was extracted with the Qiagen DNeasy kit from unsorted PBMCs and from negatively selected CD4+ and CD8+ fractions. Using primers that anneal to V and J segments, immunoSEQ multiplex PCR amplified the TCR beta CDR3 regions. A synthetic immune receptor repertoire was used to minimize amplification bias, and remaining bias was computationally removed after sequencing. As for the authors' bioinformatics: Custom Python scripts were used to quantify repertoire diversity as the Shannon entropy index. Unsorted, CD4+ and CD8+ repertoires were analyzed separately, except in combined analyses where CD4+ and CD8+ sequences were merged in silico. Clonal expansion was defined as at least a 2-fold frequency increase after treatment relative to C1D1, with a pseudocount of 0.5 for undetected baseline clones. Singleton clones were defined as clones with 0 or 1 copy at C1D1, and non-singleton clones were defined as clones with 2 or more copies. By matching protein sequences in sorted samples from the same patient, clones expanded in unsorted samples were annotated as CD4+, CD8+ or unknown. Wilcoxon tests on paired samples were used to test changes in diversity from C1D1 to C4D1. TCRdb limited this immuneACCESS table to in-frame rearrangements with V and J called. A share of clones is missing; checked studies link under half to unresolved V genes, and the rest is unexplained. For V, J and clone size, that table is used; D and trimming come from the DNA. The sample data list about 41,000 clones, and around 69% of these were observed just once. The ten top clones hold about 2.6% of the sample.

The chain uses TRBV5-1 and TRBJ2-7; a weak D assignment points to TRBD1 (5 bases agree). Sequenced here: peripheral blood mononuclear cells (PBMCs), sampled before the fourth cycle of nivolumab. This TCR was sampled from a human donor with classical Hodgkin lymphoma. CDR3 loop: CASSFKTATYEQYF. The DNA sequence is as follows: TGCGCCAGCAGCTTCAAGACAGCCACCTACGAGCAGTACTTC.